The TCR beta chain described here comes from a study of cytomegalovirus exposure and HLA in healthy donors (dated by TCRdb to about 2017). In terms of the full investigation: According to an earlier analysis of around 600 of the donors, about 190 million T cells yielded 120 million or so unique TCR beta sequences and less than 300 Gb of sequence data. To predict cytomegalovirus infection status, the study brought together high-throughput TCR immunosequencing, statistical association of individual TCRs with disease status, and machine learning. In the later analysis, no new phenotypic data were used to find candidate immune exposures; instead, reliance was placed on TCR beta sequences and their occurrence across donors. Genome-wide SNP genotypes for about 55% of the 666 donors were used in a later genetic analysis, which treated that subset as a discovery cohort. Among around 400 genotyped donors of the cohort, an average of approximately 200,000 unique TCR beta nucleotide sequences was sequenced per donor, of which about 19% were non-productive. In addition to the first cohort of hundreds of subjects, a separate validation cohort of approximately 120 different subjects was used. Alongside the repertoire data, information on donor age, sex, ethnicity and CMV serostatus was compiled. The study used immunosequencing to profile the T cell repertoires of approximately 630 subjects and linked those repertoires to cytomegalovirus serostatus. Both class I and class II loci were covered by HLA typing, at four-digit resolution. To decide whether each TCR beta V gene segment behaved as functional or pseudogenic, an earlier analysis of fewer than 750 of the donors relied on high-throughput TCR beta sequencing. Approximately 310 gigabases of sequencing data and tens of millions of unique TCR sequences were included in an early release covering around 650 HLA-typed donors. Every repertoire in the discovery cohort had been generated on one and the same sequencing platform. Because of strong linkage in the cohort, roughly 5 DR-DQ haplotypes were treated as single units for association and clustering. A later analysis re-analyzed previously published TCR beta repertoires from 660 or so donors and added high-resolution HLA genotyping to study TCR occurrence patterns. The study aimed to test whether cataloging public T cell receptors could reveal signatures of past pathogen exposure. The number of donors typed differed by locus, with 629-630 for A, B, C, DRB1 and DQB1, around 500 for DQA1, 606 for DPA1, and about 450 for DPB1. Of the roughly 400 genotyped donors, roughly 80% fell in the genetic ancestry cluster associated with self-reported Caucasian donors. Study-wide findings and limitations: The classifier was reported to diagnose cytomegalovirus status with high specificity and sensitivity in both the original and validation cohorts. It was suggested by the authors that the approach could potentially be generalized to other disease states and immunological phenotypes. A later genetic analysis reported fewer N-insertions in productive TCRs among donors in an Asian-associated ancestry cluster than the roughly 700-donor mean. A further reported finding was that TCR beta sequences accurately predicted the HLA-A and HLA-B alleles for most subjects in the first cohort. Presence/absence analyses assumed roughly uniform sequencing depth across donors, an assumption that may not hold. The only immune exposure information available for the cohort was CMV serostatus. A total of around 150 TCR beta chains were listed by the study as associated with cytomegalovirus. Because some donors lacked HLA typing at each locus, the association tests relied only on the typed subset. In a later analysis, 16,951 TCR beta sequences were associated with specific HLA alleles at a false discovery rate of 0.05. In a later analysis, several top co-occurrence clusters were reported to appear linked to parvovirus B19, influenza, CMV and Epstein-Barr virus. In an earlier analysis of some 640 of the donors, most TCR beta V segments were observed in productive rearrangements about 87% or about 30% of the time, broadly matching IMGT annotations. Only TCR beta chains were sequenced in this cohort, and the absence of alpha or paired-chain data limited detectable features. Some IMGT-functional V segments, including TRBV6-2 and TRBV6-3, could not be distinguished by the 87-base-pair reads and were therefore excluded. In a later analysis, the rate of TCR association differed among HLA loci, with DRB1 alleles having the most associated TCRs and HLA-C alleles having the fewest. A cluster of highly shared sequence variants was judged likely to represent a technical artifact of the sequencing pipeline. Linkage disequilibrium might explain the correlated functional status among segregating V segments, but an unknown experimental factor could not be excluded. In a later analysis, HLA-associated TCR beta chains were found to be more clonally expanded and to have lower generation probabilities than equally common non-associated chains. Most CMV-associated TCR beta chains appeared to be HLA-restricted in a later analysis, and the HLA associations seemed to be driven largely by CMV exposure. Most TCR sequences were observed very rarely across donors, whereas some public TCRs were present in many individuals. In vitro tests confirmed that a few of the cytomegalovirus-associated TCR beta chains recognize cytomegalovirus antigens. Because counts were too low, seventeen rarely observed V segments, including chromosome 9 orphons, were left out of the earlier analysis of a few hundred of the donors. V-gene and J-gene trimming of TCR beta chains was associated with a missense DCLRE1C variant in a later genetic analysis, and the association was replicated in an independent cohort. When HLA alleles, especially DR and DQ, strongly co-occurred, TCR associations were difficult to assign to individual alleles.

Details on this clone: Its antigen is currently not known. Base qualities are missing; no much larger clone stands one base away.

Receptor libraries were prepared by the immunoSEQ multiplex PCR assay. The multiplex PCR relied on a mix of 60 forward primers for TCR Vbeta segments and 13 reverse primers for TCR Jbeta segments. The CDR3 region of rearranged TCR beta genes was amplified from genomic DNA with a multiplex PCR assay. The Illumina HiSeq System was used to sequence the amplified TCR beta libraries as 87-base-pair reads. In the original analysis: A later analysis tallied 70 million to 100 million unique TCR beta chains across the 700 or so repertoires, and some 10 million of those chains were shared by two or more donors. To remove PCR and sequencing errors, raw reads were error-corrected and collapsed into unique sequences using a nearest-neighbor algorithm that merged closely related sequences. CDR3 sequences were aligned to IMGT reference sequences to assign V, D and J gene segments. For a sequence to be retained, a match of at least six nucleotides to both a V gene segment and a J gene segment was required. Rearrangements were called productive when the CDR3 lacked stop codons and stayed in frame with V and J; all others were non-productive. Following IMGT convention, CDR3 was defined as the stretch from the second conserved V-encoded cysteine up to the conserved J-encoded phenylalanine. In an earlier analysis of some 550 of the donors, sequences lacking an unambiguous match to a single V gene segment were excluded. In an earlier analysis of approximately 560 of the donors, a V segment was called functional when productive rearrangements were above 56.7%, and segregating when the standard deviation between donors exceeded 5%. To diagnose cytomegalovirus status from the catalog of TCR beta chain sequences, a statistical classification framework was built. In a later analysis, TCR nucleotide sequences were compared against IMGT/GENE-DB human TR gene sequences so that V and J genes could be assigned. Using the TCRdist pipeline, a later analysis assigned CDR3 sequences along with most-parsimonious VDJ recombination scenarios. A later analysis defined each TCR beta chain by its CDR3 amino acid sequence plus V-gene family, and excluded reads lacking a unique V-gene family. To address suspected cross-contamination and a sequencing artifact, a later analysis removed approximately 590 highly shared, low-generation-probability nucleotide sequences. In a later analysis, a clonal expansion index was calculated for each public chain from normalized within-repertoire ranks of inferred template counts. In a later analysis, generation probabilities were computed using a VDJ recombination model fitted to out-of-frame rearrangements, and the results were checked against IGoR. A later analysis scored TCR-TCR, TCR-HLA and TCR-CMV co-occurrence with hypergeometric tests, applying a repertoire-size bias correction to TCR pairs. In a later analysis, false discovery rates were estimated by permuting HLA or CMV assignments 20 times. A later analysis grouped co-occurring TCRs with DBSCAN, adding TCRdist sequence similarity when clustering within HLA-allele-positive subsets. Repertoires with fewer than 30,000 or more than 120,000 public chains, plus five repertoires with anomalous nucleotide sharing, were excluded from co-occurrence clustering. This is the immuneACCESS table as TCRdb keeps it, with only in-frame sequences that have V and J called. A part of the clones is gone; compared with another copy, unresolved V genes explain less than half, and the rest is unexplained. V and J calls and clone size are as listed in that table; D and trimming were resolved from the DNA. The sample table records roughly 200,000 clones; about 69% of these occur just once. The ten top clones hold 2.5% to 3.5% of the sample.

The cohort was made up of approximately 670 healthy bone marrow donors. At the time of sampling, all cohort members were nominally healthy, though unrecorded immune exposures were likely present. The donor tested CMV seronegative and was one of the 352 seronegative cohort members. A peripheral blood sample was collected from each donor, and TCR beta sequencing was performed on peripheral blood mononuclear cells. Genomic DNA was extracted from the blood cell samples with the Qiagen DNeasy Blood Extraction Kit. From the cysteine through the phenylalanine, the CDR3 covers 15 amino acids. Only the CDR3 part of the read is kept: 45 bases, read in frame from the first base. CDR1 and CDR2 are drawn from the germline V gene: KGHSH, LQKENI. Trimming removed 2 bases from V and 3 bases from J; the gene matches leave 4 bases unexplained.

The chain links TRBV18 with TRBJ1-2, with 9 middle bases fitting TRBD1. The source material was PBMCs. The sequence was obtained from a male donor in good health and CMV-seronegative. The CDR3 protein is CASSPFGQGYYGYTF. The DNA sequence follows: TGTGCCAGCTCACCATTCGGACAGGGGTACTATGGCTACACCTTC. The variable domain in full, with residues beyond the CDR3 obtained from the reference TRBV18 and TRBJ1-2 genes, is NAGVMQNPRHLVRRRGQEARLRCSPMKGHSHVYWYRQLPEEGLKFMVYLQKENIIDESGMPKERFSAEFPKEGPSILRIQQVVRGDSAAYFCASSPFGQGYYGYTFGSGTRLTVV.